These T cell receptor beta chains were read from a single sample in a study of blood T cell repertoires in COVID-19. The assay was immunoSEQ multiplex PCR, and TCRdb's table has in-frame clones only and misses some. The profile shows about 120,000 clones, roughly 88% of them singletons. What was sequenced was peripheral blood. Receptors originate from a man aged 45-65 years with acute or convalescent COVID-19. Each CDR3 is given with its conserved first and last residue. The order of the fields is J gene, D gene, clone size, V gene, CDR3 DNA, CDR3 protein. D genes are given only for firm matches. The size of a clone is reported for some rows only, either as once, few or many, or as a class for expanded clones.

J: TRBJ2-3
D: NA
size: NA
V: TRBV4-2
DNA: TGTGCCAGCAGCCAAGAAGCAGGAACGCAGTATTTT
CDR3: CASSQEAGTQYF

J: TRBJ2-7
D: NA
size: NA
V: TRBV9
DNA: TGTGCCAGCAGCCCCCGGGAAGCGGTAGCCTACGAGCAGTACTTC
CDR3: CASSPREAVAYEQYF

J: TRBJ1-1
D: NA
size: NA
V: TRBV25-1
DNA: TGTGCCAGTAGGTGGGGGCCCATGAACACTGAAGCTTTCTTT
CDR3: CASRWGPMNTEAFF

J: TRBJ1-5
D: NA
size: NA
V: TRBV19
DNA: TGTGCCGGGGGCCCGCCGGGCAATCAGCCCCAGCATTTT
CDR3: CAGGPPGNQPQHF

J: TRBJ2-2
D: TRBD2
size: once
V: TRBV9
DNA: TGTGCCAGCAGCTCAAGGACTAGCGGGGGAACCGGGGAGCTGTTTTTT
CDR3: CASSSRTSGGTGELFF

J: TRBJ1-1
D: NA
size: NA
V: TRBV2
DNA: TGTGCCAGTTGCGGGGGCGCGAACACTGAAGCTTTCTTT
CDR3: CASCGGANTEAFF

J: TRBJ2-7
D: NA
size: NA
V: TRBV21-1
DNA: TGTGCCAGTCCGACTCCCCTTCGTAGCATAAGGTACCACTACGAGCAGTACTTC
CDR3: CASPTPLRSIRYHYEQYF

J: TRBJ1-2
D: TRBD1
size: NA
V: TRBV5-1
DNA: TGCGCCAGCAGCCGAAGACAGGGAGAGTTCTATGGCTACACCTTC
CDR3: CASSRRQGEFYGYTF

J: TRBJ1-2
D: TRBD1
size: once
V: TRBV27
DNA: TGTGCCAGCAGTTCTCACCCGGGACAGGGGATGAACTATGGCTACACCTTC
CDR3: CASSSHPGQGMNYGYTF

J: TRBJ1-2
D: NA
size: NA
V: TRBV12-5
DNA: TGTGCTAGTGGCCAGGGAAGCCCCTATGGCTACACCTTC
CDR3: CASGQGSPYGYTF

J: TRBJ2-1
D: NA
size: NA
V: TRBV5-1
DNA: TGCGCCAGCAGCTGGGACACCACGGGGGAGCAGTTCTTC
CDR3: CASSWDTTGEQFF

J: TRBJ1-2
D: TRBD1
size: NA
V: TRBV10-3
DNA: TGTGCCATCACCTATGGGACAGGGGACTATGGCTACACCTTC
CDR3: CAITYGTGDYGYTF

J: TRBJ2-7
D: TRBD1
size: NA
V: TRBV18
DNA: TGTGCCAGCTCACAGGGACAGGGGACCTACGAGCAGTACTTC
CDR3: CASSQGQGTYEQYF

J: TRBJ2-7
D: TRBD2
size: NA
V: TRBV6-5
DNA: TGTGCCAGCAGTTCCCTGACTAGCGGATCCTACGAGCAGTACTTC
CDR3: CASSSLTSGSYEQYF

J: TRBJ1-2
D: NA
size: NA
V: TRBV28
DNA: TGTGCCAGCCAAACTTCAGGGAAGGGCTACACCTTC
CDR3: CASQTSGKGYTF

J: TRBJ1-2
D: NA
size: NA
V: TRBV19
DNA: TGTGCCAGTAGTCCGGGACCCCGGGGGGGTGGCTACACCTTC
CDR3: CASSPGPRGGGYTF

J: TRBJ2-2
D: TRBD1
size: once
V: TRBV2
DNA: TGTGCCAGCAGTGAAGATTGGGCAGGGGGCGCGAGCGGGGAGCTGTTTTTT
CDR3: CASSEDWAGGASGELFF

J: TRBJ1-2
D: NA
size: NA
V: TRBV5-6
DNA: TGTGCCAGCAACCTTGGTGCTAGGCGAGGCTATGGCTACACCTTC
CDR3: CASNLGARRGYGYTF

J: TRBJ2-2
D: NA
size: NA
V: TRBV12-5
DNA: TGTGCTAGTGGACCCACCGGGGAGGGGGAGCTGTTTTTT
CDR3: CASGPTGEGELFF

J: TRBJ1-3
D: NA
size: NA
V: TRBV12-3/TRBV12-4
DNA: TGTGCCACCCGGGGCTCTGGAAACACCATATATTTT
CDR3: CATRGSGNTIYF

J: TRBJ1-1
D: NA
size: NA
V: TRBV6-6
DNA: TGTGCCAGCAGTTACTCGTTGGGGAGTGAAGCTTTCTTT
CDR3: CASSYSLGSEAFF

J: TRBJ1-5
D: NA
size: NA
V: TRBV4-1
DNA: TGCGCCAGCAGCCAGTTCGGGAATAGCAATCAGCCCCAGCATTTT
CDR3: CASSQFGNSNQPQHF

J: TRBJ1-5
D: TRBD1
size: NA
V: TRBV19
DNA: TGTGCCAGTACTTTTCGGACAGGATCGGGGGCAAATCAGCCCCAGCATTTT
CDR3: CASTFRTGSGANQPQHF

J: TRBJ1-4
D: NA
size: NA
V: TRBV5-1
DNA: TGCGCCAGCAGCTTGGATGGGGGCGCAGGTGAAAAACTGTTTTTT
CDR3: CASSLDGGAGEKLFF

J: TRBJ1-2
D: NA
size: NA
V: TRBV2
DNA: TGTGCCAGCAGTCGAGGCCCCACGGCGTTATATGGCTACACCTTC
CDR3: CASSRGPTALYGYTF

J: TRBJ1-2
D: TRBD1
size: NA
V: TRBV2
DNA: TGTGCCAGCAGGGACAGGGTCTTTGGGGGCTACACCTTC
CDR3: CASRDRVFGGYTF

J: TRBJ1-5
D: TRBD1
size: once
V: TRBV19
DNA: TGTGCCAGTAGTATTATCGAGGGGGCGCGGAGAAAGCCCCAGCATTTT
CDR3: CASSIIEGARRKPQHF

J: TRBJ2-5
D: NA
size: NA
V: TRBV27
DNA: TGTGCCAGCAGTTCCGATCAGGGAAGGCCCCAGTACTTC
CDR3: CASSSDQGRPQYF

J: TRBJ1-5
D: TRBD1
size: NA
V: TRBV19
DNA: TGTGCCAGTAGTCTTGACAGGGTCGGGCAGCCCCAGCATTTT
CDR3: CASSLDRVGQPQHF

J: TRBJ2-4
D: NA
size: NA
V: TRBV7-8
DNA: TGTGCCAGCAGCTTAGATAGCTGGTCCAAAAACATTCAGTACTTC
CDR3: CASSLDSWSKNIQYF

J: TRBJ1-2
D: NA
size: NA
V: TRBV2
DNA: TGTGCCAGCAGTGAGAGACAGGCCTCTGGCGGCTACACCTTC
CDR3: CASSERQASGGYTF

J: TRBJ1-4
D: NA
size: once
V: TRBV28
DNA: TGTGCCAGCAGTCCGACTGGGCTGGGAGAGAATGAAAAACTGTTTTTT
CDR3: CASSPTGLGENEKLFF

J: TRBJ1-2
D: TRBD1
size: few
V: TRBV2
DNA: TGTGCCAGCACTCGGAGGGGGCTGGGAGGCTACACCTTC
CDR3: CASTRRGLGGYTF